The 18 T cell receptor beta chains reported below all come from one sample, sequenced in a study of blood T cells in healthy people across ages. Through a sample-barcoded 5' primer and a J-beta primer mix, a second PCR was run for about 6 to 11 cycles. TCRdb itself ran the 5' RACE reads through MiXCR, one entry per CDR3 protein. The sample includes 800,000 or so distinct CDR3 sequences, about 46% of them seen just once. Sequencing was done on a sample of blood. Receptors originate from a man older than 75 in good health.

In its sample, this clonotype was seen a few times. J is TRBJ1-1 and V is TRBV18; weak D call: TRBD1 (6 bases). This CDR3 contains 16 residues. The V gene's germline CDR1 is KGHSH and CDR2 LQKENI. V lost 0 bases, J lost 6 bases, and 17 bases lay in between. CDR3 residues: CASSPPPMTGGPEAFF. The CDR3 coding sequence is TGTGCCAGCTCACCACCGCCGATGACAGGCGGACCTGAAGCTTTCTTT.

The chain is built from TRBV7-3 and TRBJ2-5, with 7 bases aligning to TRBD2. The germline V gene has CDR1 SGHTA and CDR2 FQGTGA. The CDR3 loop spans 16 amino acids. With 5 bases clipped from V and 11 bases from J, the junction kept 20 bases outside the gene matches. CDR3 loop: CASSPTGGRGVNEQYF. The CDR3 DNA follows: TGTGCCAGCAGCCCCACCGGCGGGAGAGGGGTCAATGAGCAGTACTTC.

CDR3 sequence reads: CASSLETGANTEAFF. Here the CDR3 DNA reads TGTGCCAGCAGTTTAGAGACAGGAGCTAACACTGAAGCTTTCTTT. The genes are TRBV12-3 or TRBV12-4 and TRBJ1-1; D perhaps matches TRBD1 (6 bases). V lost 1 base and J 2 bases, leaving 11 bases between the germline ends. The CDR3 totals 15 residues.

This clonotype was observed a few times. The chain uses TRBV6-1 and TRBJ2-3; TRBD2 agrees at 9 bases. V gave up 6 bases and J gave up 6 bases; unmatched junction bases: 16. The germline CDR1 and CDR2 sequences are MNHNS and SASEGT. This CDR3 is built from 17 residues. The CDR3 spells CASSRGAGGRAGDTQYF. In DNA, the CDR3 is TGTGCCAGCAGCCGTGGGGCAGGCGGGAGGGCCGGGGATACGCAGTATTTT.

The chain carries TRBV7-2 and TRBJ2-1; 9 bases line up with TRBD2. The germline V gene has CDR1 SGHTA and CDR2 FQGNSA. After removal of 0 bases from V and 9 bases from J, the junction contained 6 bases not matched to a gene. The CDR3 contains 15 residues. The CDR3 protein is CASSLASGSLGEQFF. CDR3 nucleotides: TGTGCCAGCAGCTTAGCTAGCGGGAGTCTTGGTGAGCAGTTCTTC.

The gene calls are TRBV19 and TRBJ1-1; possible D gene TRBD1, 5 bases. Trimming took 7 bases from V and 1 from J, leaving 16 bases between them. Germline V gene sequence: CDR1 LNHDA, CDR2 SQIVND (reference sequence). There are 15 residues in the CDR3. The chain's CDR3 is CASIGTHLGNTEAFF. The CDR3 nucleotides read TGTGCCAGTATTGGGACCCATTTGGGGAACACTGAAGCTTTCTTT.

About this clonotype itself: A clone one base away is much larger, so this may be a read error. The V and J genes are TRBV2 and TRBJ2-5; a weak D match, TRBD1 (6 bases). CDR3 size: 14 residues. V lost 7 bases and J lost 11, with 23 bases in between. Germline V gene sequence: CDR1 SNHLY, CDR2 FYNNEI. For the CDR3, the DNA is TGTGCCAGCACCGAAGGGAACAGGGACAATGAGCAGTACTTC. Protein product: CASTEGNRDNEQYF.

Of note for this clonotype: A much larger clone differs by one base, so this may be a read error. This chain joins TRBV20-1 and TRBJ2-1, with TRBD2 as a possible D gene (6 bases). The CDR3 totals 13 residues. V was cut by 3 bases and J by 10 bases, with 16 bases left in between. Germline CDR1 reads DFQATT; CDR2 reads SNEGSKA (reference sequence). The CDR3 reads CSARVGSWSEQFF. CDR3 DNA sequence: TGCAGTGCTAGGGTCGGGAGTTGGTCCGAGCAGTTCTTC.

This clonotype was seen just once. This may be a read error, as it is one base from a much larger clone. V and J are TRBV7-9 and TRBJ2-3; 7 positions match TRBD2. The CDR3 sequence is 15 residues long. With 3 bases clipped from V and 4 bases from J, the junction kept 7 bases outside the gene matches. Looked up from germline, CDR1 is SEHNR and CDR2 is FQNEAQ (reference sequence). The CDR3 DNA reads TGTGCCAGCAGCTTTCCTAGCGGTAGCGCAGATACGCAGTATTTT. This sequence encodes CASSFPSGSADTQYF.

The chain combines TRBV2 with TRBJ2-7; 12 nucleotides align to TRBD2. CDR1 is SNHLY and CDR2 is FYNNEI in the germline V gene. After removal of 11 bases from V and 7 bases from J, the junction contained 9 bases not matched to a gene. The CDR3 runs to 13 residues. CDR3 coding DNA: TGTGCCTCAGGACTAGCGGGGCATTGGGAGCAGTACTTC. It yields the protein CASGLAGHWEQYF. Looking up the rest from reference TRBV2 and TRBJ2-7 gives the full variable domain: EPEVTQTPSHQVTQMGQEVILRCVPISNHLYFYWYRQILGQKVEFLVSFYNNEISEKSEIFDDQFSVERPDGSNFTLKIRSTKLEDSAMYFCASGLAGHWEQYFGPGTRLTVT.

This clonotype was picked up one time. The rearrangement uses TRBV7-2 and TRBJ1-1, with D tentatively TRBD1 (6 bases). V gave up 5 bases and J gave up 5 bases, with 12 bases separating them. The CDR3 is 13 residues long. Germline V gives CDR1 SGHTA, CDR2 FQGNSA. The CDR3 DNA reads as TGTGCCAGCAGCCGCAAACAGGGAACTGAAGCTTTCTTT. It yields the protein CASSRKQGTEAFF. Drawing the rest from reference TRBV7-2 and TRBJ1-1, the complete variable domain is GAGVSQSPSNKVTEKGKDVELRCDPISGHTALYWYRQSLGQGLEFLIYFQGNSAPDKSGLPSDRFSAERTGGSVSTLTIQRTQQEDSAVYLCASSRKQGTEAFFGQGTRLTVV.

This chain connects TRBV7-2 to TRBJ1-4; 7 positions match TRBD1. Per germline, CDR1 SGHTA and CDR2 FQGNSA. The trim removed 3 bases at V and 0 bases at J, leaving 4 bases unmatched. This CDR3 spans 16 amino acids. The CDR3 coding sequence is TGTGCCAGCAGCTTGGGACAGACCACAACTAATGAAAAACTGTTTTTT. Its translation: CASSLGQTTTNEKLFF.

The chain joins TRBV4-3 to TRBJ2-3; no clear D gene. The germline CDR1 and CDR2 sequences are LGHNA and YSLEER. The length of the CDR3 is 15 residues. V lost 1 base and J 2 bases, leaving 10 bases between the germline ends. The CDR3 bases are TGCGCCAGCAGCCAAGTGGCAAGTGACACAGATACGCAGTATTTT. Residues: CASSQVASDTDTQYF.

This clonotype showed up just once. The rearrangement joins TRBV29-1 to TRBJ2-7, with D maybe TRBD2 (6 bases). The germline V and J ends were trimmed by 0 bases and 2 bases, with 11 bases remaining between them. Germline-derived CDR1 and CDR2 are SQVTM and ANQGSEA. The CDR3 consists of 14 residues. The CDR3 DNA is TGCAGCGTTGAAGATGGAGGGAACCCCTACGAGCAGTACTTC. Translating it yields CSVEDGGNPYEQYF.

This clonotype has more than one count but fewer than ten. The chain joins TRBV6-1 to TRBJ2-3, with a tentative D call TRBD2 (6 bases). The V gene lost 7 bases and the J gene lost 2 bases, with 13 bases spanning the gap. This CDR3 spans 14 amino acids. Germline lookup yields CDR1 MNHNS and CDR2 SASEGT. CDR3 DNA sequence: TGTGCCAGCACCCCGGCGGGATACACAGATACGCAGTATTTT. It specifies CASTPAGYTDTQYF.

This clonotype came up a few times. The chain has TRBV27 and TRBJ2-1; D perhaps matches TRBD1 (6 bases). CDR1 MNHEY and CDR2 SMNVEV come from the germline V gene (reference sequence). The CDR3 has 13 amino acids. V was clipped by 5 bases and J by 5 bases, with 10 bases between them. The CDR3 region has the DNA TGTGCCAGCAGTGTAAGGACAGACAATGAGCAGTTCTTC. Protein product: CASSVRTDNEQFF.

This clonotype was recorded a few times. The chain uses TRBV10-3 and TRBJ2-2; tentative D call: TRBD2 (6 bases). Germline V lookup: CDR1 ENHRY, CDR2 SYGVKD. V was clipped by 6 bases and J by 4 bases, with 12 bases between them. This CDR3 has 14 amino acids. The CDR3: CAIRGGASTGELFF. The CDR3 DNA sequence: TGTGCCATCAGGGGAGGAGCGAGCACCGGGGAGCTGTTTTTT.

The gene calls are TRBV29-1 and TRBJ2-1, with a weak D call TRBD2 (6 bases). The germline V gene has CDR1 SQVTM and CDR2 ANQGSEA. This CDR3 is built from 14 residues. Trimming stripped 5 bases from V and 0 bases from J, with 11 bases between. This chain's CDR3 is CSVLRGSSYNEQFF. Written as DNA, the CDR3 is TGCAGCGTTCTGCGGGGCTCCTCCTACAATGAGCAGTTCTTC.